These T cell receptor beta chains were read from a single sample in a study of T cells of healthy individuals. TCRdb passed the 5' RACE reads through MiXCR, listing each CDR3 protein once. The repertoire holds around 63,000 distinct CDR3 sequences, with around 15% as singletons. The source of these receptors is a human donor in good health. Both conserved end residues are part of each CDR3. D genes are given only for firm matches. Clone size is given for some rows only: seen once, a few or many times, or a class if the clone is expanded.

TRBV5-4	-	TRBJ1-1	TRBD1	CASSPGGQGATEAFF
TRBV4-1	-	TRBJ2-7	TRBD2	CASRAGVGSYEQYF
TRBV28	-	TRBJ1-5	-	CASSQTIRPQHF
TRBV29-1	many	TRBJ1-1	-	CSVARLMNTEAFF
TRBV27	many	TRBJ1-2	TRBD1	CASGQGYGYTF
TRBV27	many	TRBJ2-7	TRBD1	CASRGQGSPYEQYF
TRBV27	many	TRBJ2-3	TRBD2	CASSLFSGVGSTDTQYF
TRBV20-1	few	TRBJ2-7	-	CSARVAGNSYEQYF
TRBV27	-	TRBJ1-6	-	CASSFGRASPLHF
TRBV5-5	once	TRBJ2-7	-	CASSLVEGGSYEQYF
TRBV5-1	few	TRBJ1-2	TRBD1	CASSPDRGRGGGYTF
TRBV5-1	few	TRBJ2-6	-	CASSLVVGSGANVLTF
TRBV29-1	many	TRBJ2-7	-	CSVVGRRESDEQYF
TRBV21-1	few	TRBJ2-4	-	CASSKGDKKNIQYF
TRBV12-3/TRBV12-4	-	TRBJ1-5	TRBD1	CATGPGQANQPQHF
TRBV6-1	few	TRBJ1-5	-	CASSSGRAAGPQHF
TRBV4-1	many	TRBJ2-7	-	CASSQDPPSSEQYF
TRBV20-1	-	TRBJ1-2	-	CSAGGGGNYGYTF
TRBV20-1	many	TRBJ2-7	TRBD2	CSARGLAGPEQYF
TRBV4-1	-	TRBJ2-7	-	CASSQGLAGNIYEQYF
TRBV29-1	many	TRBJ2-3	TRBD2	CSVGGLATTDTQYF
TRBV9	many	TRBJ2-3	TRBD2	CASSRALGTSGGYTDTQYF
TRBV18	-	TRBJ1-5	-	CASSPDGGRYQPQHF
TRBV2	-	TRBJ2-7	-	CASSEAEGGDSYEQYF
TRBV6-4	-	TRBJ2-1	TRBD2	CASSHALAGAYNEQFF
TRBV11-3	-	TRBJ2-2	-	CASSFSAGMNTGELFF
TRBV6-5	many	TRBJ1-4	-	CASTSGEGNEKLFF
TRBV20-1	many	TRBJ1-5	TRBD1	CSAPTGSNQPQHF
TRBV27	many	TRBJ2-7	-	CASSLFTGAGNEQYF
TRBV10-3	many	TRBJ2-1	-	CAIRKVAYNEQFF
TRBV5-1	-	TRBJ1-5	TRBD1	CASSFSGGDNQPQHF
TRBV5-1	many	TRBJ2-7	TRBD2	CASRGTSGGSSYEQYF
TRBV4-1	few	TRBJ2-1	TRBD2	CASSRHPPGTSSNEQFF
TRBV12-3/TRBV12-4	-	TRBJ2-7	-	CASSSDKACEQYF
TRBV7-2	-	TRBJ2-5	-	CASSPYSGAQETQYF
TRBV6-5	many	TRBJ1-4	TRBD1	CAPPRTGNEKLFF
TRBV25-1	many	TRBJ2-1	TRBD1	CASSGFSGTGQYNEQFF
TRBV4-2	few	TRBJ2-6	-	CASSQVSSGANVLTF
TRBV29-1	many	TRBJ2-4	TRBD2	CSVSGRAKNIQYF
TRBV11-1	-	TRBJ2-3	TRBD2	CASRELGGGVTDTQYF
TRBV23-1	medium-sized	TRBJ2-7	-	CASSHKTYEQYF
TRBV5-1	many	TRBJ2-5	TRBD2	CASSPEIAGYSETQYF
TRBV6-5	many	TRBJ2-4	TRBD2	CASSRREGKKNIQYF
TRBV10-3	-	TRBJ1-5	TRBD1	CAISEGQDNQPQHF
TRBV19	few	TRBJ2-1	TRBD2	CATKPGLAGGTYNEQFF
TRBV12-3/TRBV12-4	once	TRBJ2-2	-	CVSIGDTANTGELFF